What follows describes a single TCR beta chain. Original analysis: The authors estimated nucleated cell counts from reference gene primer amplification. The table came from immunoSEQ multiplex PCR; TCRdb's copy has only in-frame clones and leaves some out. Clonal size and the V and J genes are those of that table, whereas D and trimming came from the DNA. Here the sample spans some 120,000 clones, 77% being singletons. CDR3 length: 12 amino acids. Trimming pared 8 bases from V and 6 bases from J, leaving 11 bases between. The germline CDR1 and CDR2 sequences are SNHLY and FYNNEI. The data stem from a study of blood T cell repertoires in COVID-19. Study as a whole: Donors in the United States, Italy and Spain gave samples during acute or convalescent COVID-19. In each case, the material was cDNA or gDNA derived from T cells, B-cell-depleted T cells, or PBMCs.

Specimen: peripheral blood. The TCR comes from a man aged 80 or over with acute or convalescent COVID-19. The V gene is TRBV2, the J gene TRBJ1-3; D unclear. CDR3 DNA sequence: TGTGCCAGCCAGTTTAACGAAAACACCATATATTTT. Protein sequence: CASQFNENTIYF.